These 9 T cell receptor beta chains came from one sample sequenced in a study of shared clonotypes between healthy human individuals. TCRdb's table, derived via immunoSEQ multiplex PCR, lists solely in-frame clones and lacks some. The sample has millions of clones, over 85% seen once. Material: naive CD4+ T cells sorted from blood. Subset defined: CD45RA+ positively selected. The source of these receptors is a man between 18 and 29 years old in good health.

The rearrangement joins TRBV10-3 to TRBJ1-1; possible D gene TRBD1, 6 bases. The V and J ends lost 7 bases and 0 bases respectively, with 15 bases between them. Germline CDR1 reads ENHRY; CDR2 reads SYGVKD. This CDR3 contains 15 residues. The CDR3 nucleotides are TGTGCCATCACCAAGGAGGACAGTATGAACACTGAAGCTTTCTTT. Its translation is CAITKEDSMNTEAFF.

The CDR3 region is CASSLVRAGTNTEAFF. As DNA, the CDR3 is TGTGCCAGCAGCTTAGTCCGGGCAGGTACGAACACTGAAGCTTTCTTT. V gene TRBV7-6 combines with J gene TRBJ1-1; D uncertain. CDR3 length: 16 amino acids. Germline CDR1 and CDR2: SGHVS and FNYEAQ. V was clipped by 1 base and J by 1 base, with 13 bases between them.

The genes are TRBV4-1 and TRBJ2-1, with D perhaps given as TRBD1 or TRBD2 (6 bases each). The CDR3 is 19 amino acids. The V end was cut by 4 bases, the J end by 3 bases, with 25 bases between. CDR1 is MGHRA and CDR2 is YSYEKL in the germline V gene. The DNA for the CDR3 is TGCGCCAGCAGCCTGAAGATCTCGCCGGAGGGGGGATTCTACAATGAGCAGTTCTTC. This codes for CASSLKISPEGGFYNEQFF.

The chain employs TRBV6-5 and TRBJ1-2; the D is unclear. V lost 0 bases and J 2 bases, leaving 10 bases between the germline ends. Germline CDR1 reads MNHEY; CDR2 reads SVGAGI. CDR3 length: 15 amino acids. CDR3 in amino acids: CASSYSTRANYGYTF. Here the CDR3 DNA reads TGTGCCAGCAGTTACTCGACCCGTGCGAACTATGGCTACACCTTC.

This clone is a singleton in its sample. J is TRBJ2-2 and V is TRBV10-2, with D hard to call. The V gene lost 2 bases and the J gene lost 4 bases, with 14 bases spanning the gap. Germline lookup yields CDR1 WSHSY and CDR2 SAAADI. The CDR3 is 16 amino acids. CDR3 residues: CASSEGWIGPTGELFF. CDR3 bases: TGCGCCAGCAGTGAGGGGTGGATTGGACCCACCGGGGAGCTGTTTTTT.

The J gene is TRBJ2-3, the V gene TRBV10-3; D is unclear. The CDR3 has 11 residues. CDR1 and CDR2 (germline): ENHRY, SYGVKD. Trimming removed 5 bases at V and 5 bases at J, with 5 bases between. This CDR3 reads CAISSGDTQYF. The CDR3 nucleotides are TGTGCCATCAGTTCCGGAGATACGCAGTATTTT.

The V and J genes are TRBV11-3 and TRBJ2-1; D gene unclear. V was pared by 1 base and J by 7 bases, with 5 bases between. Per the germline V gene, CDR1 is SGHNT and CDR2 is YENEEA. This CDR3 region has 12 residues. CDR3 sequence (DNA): TGTGCCAGCAGCTTAGTTGAGAATGAGCAGTTCTTC. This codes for CASSLVENEQFF.

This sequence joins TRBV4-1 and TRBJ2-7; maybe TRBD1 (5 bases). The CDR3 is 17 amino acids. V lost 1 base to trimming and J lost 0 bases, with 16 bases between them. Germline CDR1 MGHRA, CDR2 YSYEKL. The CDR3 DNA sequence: TGCGCCAGCAGCCAAGCCTACCTACAGGCGTTCTCCTACGAGCAGTACTTC. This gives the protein CASSQAYLQAFSYEQYF.

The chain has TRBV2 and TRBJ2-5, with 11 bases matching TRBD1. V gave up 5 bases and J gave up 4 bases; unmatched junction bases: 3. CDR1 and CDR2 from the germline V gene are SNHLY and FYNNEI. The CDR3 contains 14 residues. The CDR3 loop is CASSPGTGGETQYF. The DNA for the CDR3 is TGTGCCAGCAGTCCCGGGACAGGGGGAGAGACCCAGTACTTC.